These T cell receptor beta chains were read from a single sample in a study of vaccination effects on CD4 cells after COVID-19. No cognate antigen is known for these TCRs. TCRdb's table, derived via immunoSEQ multiplex PCR, lists solely in-frame clones and lacks some. In the table there are about 74,000 clones, about 74% of which are singletons. The source was CD4+ T cells from PBMCs cultured without peptide, collected before COVID-19 vaccination. Receptors originate from a human donor who received a COVID-19 vaccine. The CDR3 runs from the conserved cysteine through the conserved F or W. A D gene is named only where the DNA matches it firmly. Where a row states a size, it is once, few, many or the class of an expanded clone; other rows omit it.

cdr3_nt	cdr3_aa	d_call	clone_size	j_call	v_call
TGTGCCTGGAGTGCCTTCAGCGGGGGGATTCTCAATGAGCAGTTCTTC	CAWSAFSGGILNEQFF	TRBD2	.	TRBJ2-1	TRBV30
TGTGCCAGCACCCCACAGGTTATCTATGGCTACACCTTC	CASTPQVIYGYTF	.	.	TRBJ1-2	TRBV7-2
TGTGCCAGCAGTCCCTCACAGGGACCCGGTGAAAAACTGTTTTTT	CASSPSQGPGEKLFF	.	.	TRBJ1-4	TRBV3-1/TRBV3-2
TGTGCCACCAGCAGAACCCGGGCTAGCGGGGGCCTTAGCACAGATACGCAGTATTTT	CATSRTRASGGLSTDTQYF	TRBD2	.	TRBJ2-3	TRBV15
TGTGCCAGCAGCCGAACAAGAAACTATGGCTACACCTTC	CASSRTRNYGYTF	.	.	TRBJ1-2	TRBV6-5
TGTGCCAGCAGCTTCATAGCGGGGGGACAAGAGACCCAGTACTTC	CASSFIAGGQETQYF	TRBD2	.	TRBJ2-5	TRBV3-1/TRBV3-2
TGTGCCTGGGGGACGGGAAATGGAAACACCATATATTTT	CAWGTGNGNTIYF	.	few	TRBJ1-3	TRBV30
TGTGCCAGCAGCCGCCGGACACATAATCAGCCCCAGCATTTT	CASSRRTHNQPQHF	.	.	TRBJ1-5	TRBV13
TGTGCCAGCAGCTTATATGGGACAGGGGGCAGCGTTAGCTATGGCTACACCTTC	CASSLYGTGGSVSYGYTF	TRBD1	.	TRBJ1-2	TRBV7-2
TGTGCCAGCAGCTTAAGCGGGGGGGGCAGGACAGATACGCAGTATTTT	CASSLSGGGRTDTQYF	TRBD2	.	TRBJ2-3	TRBV7-3
TGTGCCAGCAGCCCCGGGATCACCACAGATACGCAGTATTTT	CASSPGITTDTQYF	.	.	TRBJ2-3	TRBV7-9
TGTGCCATCAGTGGCCACTCGGGACAGGAGGATGGCTACACCTTC	CAISGHSGQEDGYTF	TRBD1	few	TRBJ1-2	TRBV10-3
TGTGCCAGCAGCCCGAAGTGGGACAGCTCTTTCTATGGCTACACCTTC	CASSPKWDSSFYGYTF	TRBD1	.	TRBJ1-2	TRBV14
TGTGCCAGCAGCCCTCAGCGGGCAACCACAGATACGCAGTATTTT	CASSPQRATTDTQYF	.	once	TRBJ2-3	TRBV7-3
TGTGCCAGCAGCCGGGGGGCCCAACCCAATGAGCAGTTCTTC	CASSRGAQPNEQFF	.	.	TRBJ2-1	TRBV7-3
TGTGCCAGTAGTATATTCGGCACCCCAACTAATGAAAAACTGTTTTTT	CASSIFGTPTNEKLFF	.	.	TRBJ1-4	TRBV19
TGTGCCAGCAGCTTAGTTTCACAGGGAGCAGATACGCAGTATTTT	CASSLVSQGADTQYF	.	.	TRBJ2-3	TRBV7-2
TGCGCCAGCAGCCACGGGGAGACCCAGTACTTC	CASSHGETQYF	.	.	TRBJ2-5	TRBV4-1
TGTGCCAGCAGCCAACTGCGCGCCGGGGCTAATGAAAAACTGTTTTTT	CASSQLRAGANEKLFF	.	.	TRBJ1-4	TRBV14
TGTGCCAGCAGCTTACTCTTTCATGGGGCCACCGGGGAGCTGTTTTTT	CASSLLFHGATGELFF	.	.	TRBJ2-2	TRBV7-3
TGTGCCAGCAGCTTAATCCCTCCCGGGCTTGGGTCACCCCTCCACTTT	CASSLIPPGLGSPLHF	.	.	TRBJ1-6	TRBV7-2
TGTGCCACCAGCAGAGGGCAGGGTGGAGAGACCCAGTACTTC	CATSRGQGGETQYF	.	.	TRBJ2-5	TRBV15
TGCGCCAGCTGGGACGTCGCCTCTGGGGCCAACGTCCTGACTTTC	CASWDVASGANVLTF	.	.	TRBJ2-6	TRBV10-1
TGTGCCAGCAGTCGGACAGGGGGGTTTAATGAAAAACTGTTTTTT	CASSRTGGFNEKLFF	TRBD1	.	TRBJ1-4	TRBV5-5
TGTGCCAGCAGGGATTTCAACACCGGGGAGCTGTTTTTT	CASRDFNTGELFF	.	once	TRBJ2-2	TRBV12-3/TRBV12-4
TGTGCCAGCAGTTCGAGAGGCCAGGGGTCGGTCGGCTACACCTTC	CASSSRGQGSVGYTF	.	.	TRBJ1-2	TRBV27
TGTGCCTGGAGTACCGACAGGGGGTTGGTTTCACCCCTCCACTTT	CAWSTDRGLVSPLHF	TRBD1	.	TRBJ1-6	TRBV30
TGTGCCAGCAGCCAAGGTAGCGGGGGGCAGATTTTAGAGACCCAGTACTTC	CASSQGSGGQILETQYF	TRBD2	.	TRBJ2-5	TRBV3-1/TRBV3-2
TGCGCCAGCAGCCATGGGGGGGCAACGGGAAATTCACCCCTCCACTTT	CASSHGGATGNSPLHF	.	.	TRBJ1-6	TRBV5-1
TGTGCCAGCAGCGACGGCAATCAGCCCCAGCATTTT	CASSDGNQPQHF	.	few	TRBJ1-5	TRBV9
TGTGCCACCAGTGATTGGGACGGCGCCGGAACCCAGTACTTC	CATSDWDGAGTQYF	.	.	TRBJ2-5	TRBV24-1